This T cell receptor (beta chain) was sequenced in a study of T-cell reconstitution after alpha-beta-depleted transplantation in children. Trimming took 8 bases from V and 7 from J, leaving 11 bases between them. Germline lookup yields CDR1 SEHNR and CDR2 FQNEAQ (reference sequence). This CDR3 comprises 12 residues. A library of TCRbeta sequences, prepared with unique molecular identifiers, was generated. One entry per CDR3 protein, called by TCRdb with MiXCR from the PCR reads. The sample yields around 210,000 distinct CDR3 sequences, 6.6% seen once. The origin of this receptor is a boy younger than 10 with acute lymphoblastic leukemia, due to receive a stem cell transplant. The chain is built from TRBV7-9 and TRBJ1-4; no definite D call. Here the sequenced sample was PBMCs, taken before TCRalphabeta/CD19-depleted stem cell transplant. The CDR3 reads CASLGLTEKLFF. In DNA, the CDR3 is TGTGCCAGCCTCGGGCTCACTGAAAAACTGTTTTTT. The whole variable domain, remainder taken from reference TRBV7-9 and TRBJ1-4, is DTGVSQNPRHKITKRGQNVTFRCDPISEHNRLYWYRQTLGQGPEFLTYFQNEAQLEKSRLLSDRFSAERPKGSFSTLEIQRTEQGDSAMYLCASLGLTEKLFFGSGTQLSVL.